This T cell receptor (beta chain) was recovered during a study of cytomegalovirus exposure and HLA in healthy donors. The PCR used 60 Vbeta and 13 Jbeta primers. This table comes from immunoSEQ multiplex PCR, and its TCRdb copy is limited to in-frame clones, with some not included. Of around 65,000 clones in the sample, approximately 80% are singletons; the top ten hold over 2.5%. Study-wide results and limits: A later analysis reportedly identified an Asian-associated ancestry cluster as carrying fewer N-insertions than the roughly 720-donor mean. Productive status was seen about 87% or about 30% of the time for most TCR beta V segments in an earlier analysis.

This clone occurred a few times. The target antigen is unknown. Trimming took 6 bases from V and 10 from J, leaving 15 bases between them. Looked up from germline, CDR1 is SNHLY and CDR2 is FYNNEI. The CDR3 totals 12 residues. Input material: PBMCs. This receptor was identified in a girl between 5 and 17 years old in good health and CMV-seropositive. The chain carries TRBV2 and TRBJ2-5; D is uncertain. CDR3 sequence: CASRVAARIQYF. CDR3 in DNA: TGTGCCAGCAGAGTTGCAGCCAGGATCCAGTACTTC.